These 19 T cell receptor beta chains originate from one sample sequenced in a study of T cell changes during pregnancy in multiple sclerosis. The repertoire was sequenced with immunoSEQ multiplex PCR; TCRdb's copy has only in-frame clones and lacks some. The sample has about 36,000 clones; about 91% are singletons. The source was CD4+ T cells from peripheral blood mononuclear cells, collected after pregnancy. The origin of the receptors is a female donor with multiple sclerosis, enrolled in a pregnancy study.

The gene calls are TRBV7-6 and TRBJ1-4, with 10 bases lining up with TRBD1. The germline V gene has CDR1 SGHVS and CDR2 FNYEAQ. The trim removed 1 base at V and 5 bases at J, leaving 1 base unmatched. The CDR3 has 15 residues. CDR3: CASSLGTGGNEKLFF. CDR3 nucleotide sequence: TGTGCCAGCAGCTTAGGGACAGGGGGAAATGAAAAACTGTTTTTT.

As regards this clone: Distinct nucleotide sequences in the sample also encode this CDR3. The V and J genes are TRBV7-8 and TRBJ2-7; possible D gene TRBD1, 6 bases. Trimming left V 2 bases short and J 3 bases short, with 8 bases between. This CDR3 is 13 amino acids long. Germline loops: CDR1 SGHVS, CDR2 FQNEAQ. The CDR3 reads CASSLQDSYEQYF. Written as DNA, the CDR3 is TGTGCCAGCAGCTTACAGGACAGCTACGAGCAGTACTTC.

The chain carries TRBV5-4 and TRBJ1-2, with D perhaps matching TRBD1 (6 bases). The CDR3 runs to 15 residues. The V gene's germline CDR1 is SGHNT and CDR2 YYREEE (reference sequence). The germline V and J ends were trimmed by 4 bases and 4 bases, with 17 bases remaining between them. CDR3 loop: CASSQTGPSTYGYTF. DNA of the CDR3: TGTGCCAGCAGCCAGACAGGCCCATCAACCTATGGCTACACCTTC. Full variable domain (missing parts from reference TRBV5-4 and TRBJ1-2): ETGVTQSPTHLIKTRGQQVTLRCSSQSGHNTVSWYQQALGQGPQFIFQYYREEENGRGNFPPRFSGLQFPNYSSELNVNALELDDSALYLCASSQTGPSTYGYTFGSGTRLTVV.

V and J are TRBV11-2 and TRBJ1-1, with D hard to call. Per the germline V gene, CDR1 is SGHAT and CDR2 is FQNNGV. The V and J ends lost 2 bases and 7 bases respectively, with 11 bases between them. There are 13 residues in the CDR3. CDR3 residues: CASSLISGGEAFF. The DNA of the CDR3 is TGTGCCAGCAGCTTAATCTCCGGTGGTGAAGCTTTCTTT.

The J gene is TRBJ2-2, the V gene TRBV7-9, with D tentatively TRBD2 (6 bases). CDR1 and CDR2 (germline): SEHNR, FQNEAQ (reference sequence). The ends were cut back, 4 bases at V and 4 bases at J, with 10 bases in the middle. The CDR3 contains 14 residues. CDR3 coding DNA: TGTGCCAGCAGCTCGGACTACCCCACCGGGGAGCTGTTTTTT. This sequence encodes CASSSDYPTGELFF.

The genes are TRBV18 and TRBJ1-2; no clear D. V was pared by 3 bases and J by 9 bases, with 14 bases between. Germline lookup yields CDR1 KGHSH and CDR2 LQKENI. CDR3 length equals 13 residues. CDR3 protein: CASSPLGGKSYTF. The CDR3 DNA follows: TGTGCCAGCTCACCGTTAGGAGGAAAGAGCTACACCTTC.

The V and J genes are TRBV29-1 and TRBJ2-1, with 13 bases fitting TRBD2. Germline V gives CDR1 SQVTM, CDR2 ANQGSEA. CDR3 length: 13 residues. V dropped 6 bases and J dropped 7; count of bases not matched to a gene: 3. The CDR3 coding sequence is TGCAGCGTGAAGGGACTAGCGGGGAATGAGCAGTTCTTC. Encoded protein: CSVKGLAGNEQFF.

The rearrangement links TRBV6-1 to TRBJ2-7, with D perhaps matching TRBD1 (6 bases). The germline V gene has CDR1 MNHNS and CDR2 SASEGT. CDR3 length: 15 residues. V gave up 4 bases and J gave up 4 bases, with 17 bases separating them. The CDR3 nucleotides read TGTGCCAGCAGTGGGTCCGGGACAAAATCTTACGAGCAGTACTTC. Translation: CASSGSGTKSYEQYF.

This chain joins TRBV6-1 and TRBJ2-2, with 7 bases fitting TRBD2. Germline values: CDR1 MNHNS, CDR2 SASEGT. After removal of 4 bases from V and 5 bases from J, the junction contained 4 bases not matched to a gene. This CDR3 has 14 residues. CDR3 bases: TGTGCCAGCAGTGTTGGAGCGGGGACCGGGGAGCTGTTTTTT. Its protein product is CASSVGAGTGELFF.

The CDR3 here is CASSLLGGVGEKLFF. CDR3 bases: TGTGCCAGCAGCTTACTAGGGGGTGTAGGTGAAAAACTGTTTTTT. The chain joins TRBV11-2 to TRBJ1-4, with D perhaps TRBD1 (6 bases). Trimming shortened V by 2 bases and J by 7 bases, and 14 bases separated the two germline ends. This CDR3 has 15 residues. The germline gives CDR1 SGHAT, CDR2 FQNNGV.

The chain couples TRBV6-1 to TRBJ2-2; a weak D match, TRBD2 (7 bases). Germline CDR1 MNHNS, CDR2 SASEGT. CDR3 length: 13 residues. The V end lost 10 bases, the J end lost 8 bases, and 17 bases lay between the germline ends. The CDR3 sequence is CATLREGGGELFF. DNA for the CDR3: TGTGCCACCCTCAGGGAGGGGGGTGGGGAGCTGTTTTTT.

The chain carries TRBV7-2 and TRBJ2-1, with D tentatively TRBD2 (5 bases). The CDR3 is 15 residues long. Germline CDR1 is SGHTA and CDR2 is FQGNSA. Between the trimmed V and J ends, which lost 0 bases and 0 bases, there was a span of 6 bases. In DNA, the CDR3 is TGTGCCAGCAGCTTAGCGGGGAGCTCCTACAATGAGCAGTTCTTC. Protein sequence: CASSLAGSSYNEQFF. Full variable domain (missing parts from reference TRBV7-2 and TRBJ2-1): GAGVSQSPSNKVTEKGKDVELRCDPISGHTALYWYRQSLGQGLEFLIYFQGNSAPDKSGLPSDRFSAERTGGSVSTLTIQRTQQEDSAVYLCASSLAGSSYNEQFFGPGTRLTVL.

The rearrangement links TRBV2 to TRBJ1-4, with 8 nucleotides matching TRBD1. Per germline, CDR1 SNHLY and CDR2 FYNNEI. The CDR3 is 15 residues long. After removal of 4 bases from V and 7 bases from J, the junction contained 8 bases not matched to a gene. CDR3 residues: CASSGGQGRSEKLFF. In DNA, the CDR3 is TGTGCCAGCAGTGGTGGACAGGGAAGGAGTGAAAAACTGTTTTTT.

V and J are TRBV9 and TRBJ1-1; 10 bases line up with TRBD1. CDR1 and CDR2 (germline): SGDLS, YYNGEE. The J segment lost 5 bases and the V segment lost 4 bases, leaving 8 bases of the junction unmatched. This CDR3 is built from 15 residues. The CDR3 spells CASSTQTGGWTEAFF. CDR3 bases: TGTGCCAGCAGCACCCAGACAGGGGGCTGGACTGAAGCTTTCTTT.

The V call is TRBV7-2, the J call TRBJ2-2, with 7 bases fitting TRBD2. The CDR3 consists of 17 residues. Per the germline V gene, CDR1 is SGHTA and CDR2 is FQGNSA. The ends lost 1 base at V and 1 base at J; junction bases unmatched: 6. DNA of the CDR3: TGTGCCAGCAGCTTAGATGATCGGGGGGTGAACACCGGGGAGCTGTTTTTT. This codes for CASSLDDRGVNTGELFF.

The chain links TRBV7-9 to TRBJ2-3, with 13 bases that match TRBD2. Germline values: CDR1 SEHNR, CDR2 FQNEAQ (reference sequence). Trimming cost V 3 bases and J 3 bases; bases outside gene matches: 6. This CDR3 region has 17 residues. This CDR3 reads CASSFPPGLAGTDTQYF. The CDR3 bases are TGTGCCAGCAGCTTCCCACCGGGACTAGCGGGAACAGATACGCAGTATTTT.

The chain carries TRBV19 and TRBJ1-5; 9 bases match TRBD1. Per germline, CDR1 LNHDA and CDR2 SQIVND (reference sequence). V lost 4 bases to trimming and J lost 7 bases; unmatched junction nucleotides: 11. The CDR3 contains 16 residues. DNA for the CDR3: TGTGCCAGTAGTACGATCGACAGGGGGTTTGCGCAGCCCCAGCATTTT. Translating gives CASSTIDRGFAQPQHF. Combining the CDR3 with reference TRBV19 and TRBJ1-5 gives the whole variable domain DGGITQSPKYLFRKEGQNVTLSCEQNLNHDAMYWYRQDPGQGLRLIYYSQIVNDFQKGDIAEGYSVSREKKESFPLTVTSAQKNPTAFYLCASSTIDRGFAQPQHFGDGTRLSIL.

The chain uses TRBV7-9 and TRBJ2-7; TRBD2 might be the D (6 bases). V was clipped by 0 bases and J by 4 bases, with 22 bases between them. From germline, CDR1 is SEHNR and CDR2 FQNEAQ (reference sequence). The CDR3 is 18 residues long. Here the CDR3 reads CASSLASAGFRVGYEQYF. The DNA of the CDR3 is TGTGCCAGCAGCTTAGCATCGGCGGGGTTCAGGGTGGGATACGAGCAGTACTTC.

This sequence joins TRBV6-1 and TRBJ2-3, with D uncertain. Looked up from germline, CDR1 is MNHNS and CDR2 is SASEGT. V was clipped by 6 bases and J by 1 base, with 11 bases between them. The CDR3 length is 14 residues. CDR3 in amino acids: CASRDFEGTDTQYF. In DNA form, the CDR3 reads TGTGCCAGCAGAGATTTTGAGGGCACAGATACGCAGTATTTT.